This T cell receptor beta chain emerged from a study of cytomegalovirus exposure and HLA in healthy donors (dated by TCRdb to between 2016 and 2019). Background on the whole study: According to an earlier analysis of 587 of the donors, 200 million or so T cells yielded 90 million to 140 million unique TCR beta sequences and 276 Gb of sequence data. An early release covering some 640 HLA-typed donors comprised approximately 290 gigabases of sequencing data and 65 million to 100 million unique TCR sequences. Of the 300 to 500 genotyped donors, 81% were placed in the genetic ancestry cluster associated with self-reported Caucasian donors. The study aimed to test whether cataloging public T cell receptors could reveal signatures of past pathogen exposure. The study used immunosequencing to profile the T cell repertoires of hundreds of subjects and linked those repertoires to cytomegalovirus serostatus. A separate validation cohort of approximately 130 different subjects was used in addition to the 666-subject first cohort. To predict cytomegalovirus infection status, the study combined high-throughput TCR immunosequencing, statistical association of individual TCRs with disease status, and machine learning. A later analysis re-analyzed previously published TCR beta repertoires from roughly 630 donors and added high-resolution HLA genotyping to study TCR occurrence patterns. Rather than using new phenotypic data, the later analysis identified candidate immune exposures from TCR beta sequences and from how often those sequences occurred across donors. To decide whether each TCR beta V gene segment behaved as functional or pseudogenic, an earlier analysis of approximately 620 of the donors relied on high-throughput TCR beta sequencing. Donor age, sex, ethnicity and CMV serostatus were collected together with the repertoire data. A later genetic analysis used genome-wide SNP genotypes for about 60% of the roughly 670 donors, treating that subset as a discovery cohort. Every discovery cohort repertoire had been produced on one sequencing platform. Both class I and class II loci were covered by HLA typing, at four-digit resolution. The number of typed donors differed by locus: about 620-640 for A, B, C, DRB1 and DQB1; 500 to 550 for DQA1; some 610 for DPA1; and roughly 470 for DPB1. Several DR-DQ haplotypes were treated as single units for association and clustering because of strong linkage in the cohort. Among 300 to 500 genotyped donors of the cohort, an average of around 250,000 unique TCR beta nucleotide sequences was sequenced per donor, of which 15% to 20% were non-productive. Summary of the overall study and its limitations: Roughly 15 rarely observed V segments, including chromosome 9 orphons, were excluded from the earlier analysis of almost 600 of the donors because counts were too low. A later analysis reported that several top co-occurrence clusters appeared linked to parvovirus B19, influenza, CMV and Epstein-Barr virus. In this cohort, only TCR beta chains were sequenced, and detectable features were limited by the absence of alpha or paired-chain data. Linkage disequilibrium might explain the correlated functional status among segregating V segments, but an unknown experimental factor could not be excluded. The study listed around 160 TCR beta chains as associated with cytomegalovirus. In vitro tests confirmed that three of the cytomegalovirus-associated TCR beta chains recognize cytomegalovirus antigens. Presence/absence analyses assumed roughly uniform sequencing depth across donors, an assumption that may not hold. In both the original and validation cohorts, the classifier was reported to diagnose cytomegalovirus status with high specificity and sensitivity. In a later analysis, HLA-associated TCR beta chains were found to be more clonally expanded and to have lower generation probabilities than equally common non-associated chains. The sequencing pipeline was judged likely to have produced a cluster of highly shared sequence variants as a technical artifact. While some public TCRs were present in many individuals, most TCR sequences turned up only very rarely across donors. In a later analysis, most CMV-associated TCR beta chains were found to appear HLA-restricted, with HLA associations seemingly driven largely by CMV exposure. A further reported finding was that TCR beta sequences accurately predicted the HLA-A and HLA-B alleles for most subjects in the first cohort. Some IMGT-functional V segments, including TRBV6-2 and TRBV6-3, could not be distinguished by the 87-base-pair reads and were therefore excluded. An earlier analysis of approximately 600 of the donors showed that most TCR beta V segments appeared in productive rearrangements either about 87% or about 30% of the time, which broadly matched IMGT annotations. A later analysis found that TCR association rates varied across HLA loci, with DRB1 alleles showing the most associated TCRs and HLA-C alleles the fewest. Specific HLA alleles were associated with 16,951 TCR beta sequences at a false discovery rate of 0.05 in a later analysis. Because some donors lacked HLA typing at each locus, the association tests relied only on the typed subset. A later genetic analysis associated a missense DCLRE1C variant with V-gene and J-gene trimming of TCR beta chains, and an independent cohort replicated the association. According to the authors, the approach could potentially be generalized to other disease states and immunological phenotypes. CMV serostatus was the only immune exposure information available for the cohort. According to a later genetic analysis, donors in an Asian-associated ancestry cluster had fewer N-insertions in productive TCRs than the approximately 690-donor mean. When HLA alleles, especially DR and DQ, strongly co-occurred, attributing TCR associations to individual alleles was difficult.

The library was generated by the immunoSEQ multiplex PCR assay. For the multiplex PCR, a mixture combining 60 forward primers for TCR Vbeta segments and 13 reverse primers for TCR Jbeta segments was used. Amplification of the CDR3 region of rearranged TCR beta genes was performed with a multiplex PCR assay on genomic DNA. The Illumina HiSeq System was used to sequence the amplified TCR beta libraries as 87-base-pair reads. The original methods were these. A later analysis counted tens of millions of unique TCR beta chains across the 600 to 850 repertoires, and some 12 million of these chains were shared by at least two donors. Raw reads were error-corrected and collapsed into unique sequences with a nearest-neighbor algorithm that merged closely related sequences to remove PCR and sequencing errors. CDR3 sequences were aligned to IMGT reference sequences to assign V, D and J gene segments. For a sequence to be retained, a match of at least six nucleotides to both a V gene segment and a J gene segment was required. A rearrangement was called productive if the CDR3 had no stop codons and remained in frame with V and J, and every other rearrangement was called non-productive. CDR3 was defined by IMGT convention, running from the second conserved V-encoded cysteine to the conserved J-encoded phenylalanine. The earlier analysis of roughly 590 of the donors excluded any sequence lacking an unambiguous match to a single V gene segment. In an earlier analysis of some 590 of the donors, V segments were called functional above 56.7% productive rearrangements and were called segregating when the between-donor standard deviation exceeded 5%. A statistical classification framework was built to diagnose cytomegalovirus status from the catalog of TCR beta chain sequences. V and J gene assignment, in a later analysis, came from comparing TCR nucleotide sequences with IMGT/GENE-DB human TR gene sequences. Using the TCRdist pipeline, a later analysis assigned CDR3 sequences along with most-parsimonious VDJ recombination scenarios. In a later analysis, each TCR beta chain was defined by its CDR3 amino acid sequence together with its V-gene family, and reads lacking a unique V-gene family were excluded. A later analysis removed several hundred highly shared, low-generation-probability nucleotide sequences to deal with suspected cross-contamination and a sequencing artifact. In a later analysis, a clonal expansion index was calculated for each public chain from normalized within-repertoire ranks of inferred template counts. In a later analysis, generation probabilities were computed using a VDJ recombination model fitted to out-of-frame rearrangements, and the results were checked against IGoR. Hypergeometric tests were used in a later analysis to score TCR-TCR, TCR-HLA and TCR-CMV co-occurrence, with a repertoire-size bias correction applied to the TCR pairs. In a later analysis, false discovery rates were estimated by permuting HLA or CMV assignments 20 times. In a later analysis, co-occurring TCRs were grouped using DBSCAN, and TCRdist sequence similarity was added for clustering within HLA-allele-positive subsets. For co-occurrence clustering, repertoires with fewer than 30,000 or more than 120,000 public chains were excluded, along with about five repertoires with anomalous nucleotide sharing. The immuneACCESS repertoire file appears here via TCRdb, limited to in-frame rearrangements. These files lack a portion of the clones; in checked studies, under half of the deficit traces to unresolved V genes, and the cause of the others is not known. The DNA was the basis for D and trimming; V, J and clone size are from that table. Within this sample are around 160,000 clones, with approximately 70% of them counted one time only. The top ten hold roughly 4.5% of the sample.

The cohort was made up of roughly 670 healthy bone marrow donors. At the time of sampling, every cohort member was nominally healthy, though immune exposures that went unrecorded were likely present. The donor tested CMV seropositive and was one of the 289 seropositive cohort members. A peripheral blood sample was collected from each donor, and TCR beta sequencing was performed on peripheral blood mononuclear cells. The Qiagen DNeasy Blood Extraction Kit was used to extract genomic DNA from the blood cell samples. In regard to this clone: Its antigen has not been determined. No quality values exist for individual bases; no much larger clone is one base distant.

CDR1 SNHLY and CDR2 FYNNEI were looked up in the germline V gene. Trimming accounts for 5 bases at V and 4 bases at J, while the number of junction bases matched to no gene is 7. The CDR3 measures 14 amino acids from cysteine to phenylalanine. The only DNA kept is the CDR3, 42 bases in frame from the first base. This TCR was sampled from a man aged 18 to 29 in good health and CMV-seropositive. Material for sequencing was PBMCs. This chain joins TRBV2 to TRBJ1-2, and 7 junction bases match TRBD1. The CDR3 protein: CASSLTTGLYGYTF. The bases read TGTGCCAGCAGTCTTACGACAGGGCTCTATGGCTACACCTTC.